The 21 T cell receptor beta chains presented below share a single source sample, sequenced in a study of graft-versus-host responses after intestinal transplantation. TCRdb's table, derived via immunoSEQ multiplex PCR, lists solely in-frame clones and lacks some. The repertoire holds some 14,000 clones, with about 90% as singletons. The sequencing used bone marrow, collected less than 130 days after intestinal transplantation. The receptors come from a human patient who received an intestinal transplant, so some T cells may come from the graft donor.

The CDR3 is CASSPPGLASGEQFF. For the CDR3, the DNA is TGTGCCAGCAGCCCGCCGGGACTAGCGTCCGGTGAGCAGTTCTTC. The V gene is TRBV7-3, the J gene TRBJ2-1; 10 bases fit TRBD2. In germline, CDR1 is SGHTA, CDR2 FQGTGA. Trimming took 5 bases from V and 9 from J; bases not matched to a gene: 10. This CDR3 comprises 15 residues.

The rearrangement links TRBV5-5 to TRBJ2-7; 9 bases are shared with TRBD1. The CDR3 spans 19 residues. CDR1 is SGHKS and CDR2 is YYEKEE in the germline V gene (reference sequence). The V and J ends lost 0 bases and 2 bases, in that order; junction bases with no gene match: 15. CDR3 nucleotides: TGTGCCAGCAGCTTGGTTTACAGGGGGCCCAGTAAATCTCCCTACGAGCAGTACTTC. As protein: CASSLVYRGPSKSPYEQYF.

This clone was detected once. V and J are TRBV28 and TRBJ2-1; 7 bases line up with TRBD1. CDR3 length: 14 residues. J gave up 6 bases and V 6 bases, and 8 bases lay outside the gene matches. CDR1 MDHEN and CDR2 SYDVKM come from the germline V gene. This chain's CDR3 is CASSRGGGGNEQFF. The CDR3, as DNA: TGTGCCAGCAGCCGAGGGGGCGGAGGCAATGAGCAGTTCTTC.

The rearrangement joins TRBV28 to TRBJ2-7, with no clear D. With 10 bases removed from V and 2 bases from J, the gap between germline ends came to 15 bases. The CDR3 sequence is 13 residues long. Germline-derived CDR1 and CDR2 are MDHEN and SYDVKM. CDR3 bases: TGTGCCACCCTTTCTGCTTTTCCCTACGAGCAGTACTTC. Protein product: CATLSAFPYEQYF.

J is TRBJ1-6 and V is TRBV30, with D uncertain. CDR3 length: 10 amino acids. Trimming removed 5 bases at V and 9 bases at J, with 5 bases between. Germline V gene sequence: CDR1 GTSNPN, CDR2 SVGIG (reference sequence). DNA of the CDR3: TGTGCCTGGGGTCCTTCACCCCTCCACTTT. Translating it yields CAWGPSPLHF. Together with reference TRBV30 and TRBJ1-6, the CDR3 gives the full variable domain: SQTIHQWPATLVQPVGSPLSLECTVEGTSNPNLYWYRQAAGRGLQLLFYSVGIGQISSEVPQNLSASRPQDRQFILSSKKLLLSDSGFYLCAWGPSPLHFGNGTRLTVT.

V is TRBV28 and J is TRBJ2-5; D unresolved. Deletions cut 2 bases from V and 5 bases from J, with 3 bases between. The CDR3 is 11 amino acids. Germline V gives CDR1 MDHEN, CDR2 SYDVKM. CDR3: CASSLDETQYF. DNA for the CDR3: TGTGCCAGCAGTTTAGACGAGACCCAGTACTTC.

The chain has TRBV27 and TRBJ2-1; D possibly uses TRBD1 or TRBD2 (7 bases each). Germline CDR1 is MNHEY and CDR2 is SMNVEV (reference sequence). CDR3 length: 13 residues. Trimming pared 7 bases from V and 7 bases from J, leaving 14 bases between. CDR3 amino acids: CASTPGGGNEQFF. The CDR3 coding sequence is TGTGCCAGCACCCCAGGGGGAGGGAATGAGCAGTTCTTC.

This rearrangement joins TRBV19 to TRBJ2-2; the match to TRBD1 covers 7 bases. V was clipped by 4 bases and J by 3 bases; unmatched bases: 14. CDR1 and CDR2 from the germline V gene are LNHDA and SQIVND (reference sequence). The CDR3 has 18 amino acids. The CDR3 here is CASSRRRTGEEDTGELFF. The CDR3 DNA reads as TGTGCCAGTAGTAGGAGGAGAACAGGGGAAGAGGACACCGGGGAGCTGTTTTTT.

This clone has only one observation. V usage is TRBV5-6 and J usage is TRBJ2-7; the D is unclear. V gave up 1 base and J gave up 4 bases, with 9 bases separating them. Germline CDR1 and CDR2: SGHDT and YYEEEE. The CDR3 extends over 13 amino acids. CDR3 amino acids: CASSLKGRYEQYF. CDR3 bases: TGTGCCAGCAGCTTGAAAGGACGGTACGAGCAGTACTTC.

J is TRBJ2-2 and V is TRBV6-4, with no clear D. V was cut by 3 bases and J by 7 bases, with 6 bases left in between. The CDR3 contains 12 residues. Germline CDR1 MRHNA, CDR2 SNTAGT. In DNA form, the CDR3 reads TGTGCCAGCAGTGAAGGAAGCGGGGAGCTGTTTTTT. This encodes CASSEGSGELFF.

The chain combines TRBV19 with TRBJ1-1; no clear D. The CDR3 totals 14 residues. V lost 2 bases and J 1 base, leaving 8 bases between the germline ends. Germline values: CDR1 LNHDA, CDR2 SQIVND (reference sequence). The CDR3 region is CASSIQSSNTEAFF. CDR3 nucleotides: TGTGCCAGTAGTATACAGAGTTCGAACACTGAAGCTTTCTTT.

V usage is TRBV6-5 and J usage is TRBJ2-1; D is ambiguous. CDR1 and CDR2 (germline): MNHEY, SVGAGI. This CDR3 has 11 amino acids. Trimming left V 6 bases short and J 8 bases short, with 8 bases between. The CDR3: CASSQSDEQFF. DNA for the CDR3: TGTGCCAGCAGCCAAAGCGATGAGCAGTTCTTC.

V and J are TRBV28 and TRBJ2-2; D gene ambiguous. The V end lost 5 bases, the J end lost 8 bases, and 6 bases lay between the germline ends. The germline CDR1 and CDR2 sequences are MDHEN and SYDVKM. The CDR3 covers 11 residues. Here the CDR3 reads CASSDSGELFF. CDR3 coding DNA: TGTGCCAGCAGTGACTCGGGGGAGCTGTTTTTT.

The CDR3 loop is CASSHPGLYSYNEQFF. CDR3 coding DNA: TGCGCCAGCAGCCACCCGGGACTGTACTCCTACAATGAGCAGTTCTTC. The V call is TRBV4-1, the J call TRBJ2-1, with TRBD2 as a possible D gene (6 bases). In germline, CDR1 is MGHRA, CDR2 YSYEKL. V lost 3 bases to trimming and J lost 0 bases, with 12 bases between them. There are 16 residues in the CDR3.

The chain links TRBV7-2 to TRBJ2-2, with a tentative D call TRBD2 (5 bases). CDR3 length: 16 amino acids. Germline values: CDR1 SGHTA, CDR2 FQGNSA. With 2 bases removed from V and 4 bases from J, the gap between germline ends came to 14 bases. Here the CDR3 reads CASSLWSSRGTGELFF. The CDR3 DNA is TGTGCCAGCAGCTTATGGTCTAGCCGCGGCACCGGGGAGCTGTTTTTT.

This sequence joins TRBV25-1 and TRBJ2-7; D uncertain. Trimming pared 4 bases from V and 5 bases from J, leaving 18 bases between. The germline V gene has CDR1 MGHDK and CDR2 SYGVNS. CDR3 length: 15 amino acids. This chain's CDR3 is CASSGRISGSDEQYF. Here the CDR3 DNA reads TGTGCCAGCAGTGGTCGGATATCGGGTAGTGACGAGCAGTACTTC.

The chain carries TRBV28 and TRBJ2-7; D is undetermined. Germline V gene data show CDR1 as MDHEN and CDR2 as SYDVKM. This CDR3 is built from 15 residues. V was clipped by 6 bases and J by 3 bases, with 18 bases between them. This CDR3 reads CASRPRPGWHYEQYF. The CDR3 DNA sequence: TGTGCCAGCAGGCCCCGACCGGGTTGGCACTACGAGCAGTACTTC.

The CDR3 loop reads CASSFLAGGPDEQFF. The CDR3 nucleotides read TGTGCCAGCAGCTTTCTAGCGGGAGGGCCTGATGAGCAGTTCTTC. The genes are TRBV7-3 and TRBJ2-1; the match to TRBD2 covers 12 bases. This CDR3 spans 15 amino acids. J was trimmed by 8 bases and V by 3 bases; bases with no gene match: 5. Germline V gives CDR1 SGHTA, CDR2 FQGTGA.

The chain combines TRBV29-1 with TRBJ2-3; TRBD1 agrees at 10 bases. Trimming cost V 0 bases and J 5 bases; bases outside gene matches: 8. The CDR3 is made up of 16 amino acids. Germline V gene data show CDR1 as SQVTM and CDR2 as ANQGSEA. CDR3 region: CSVEEGLDRGIDTQYF. The CDR3 nucleotides are TGCAGCGTTGAAGAAGGGTTGGACAGGGGGATAGATACGCAGTATTTT.

This clone was counted once. This sequence joins TRBV5-6 and TRBJ1-6; D is perhaps TRBD1 (5 bases). V was pared by 6 bases and J by 12 bases, with 16 bases between. From germline, CDR1 is SGHDT and CDR2 YYEEEE. CDR3 length: 13 amino acids. For the CDR3, the DNA is TGTGCCAGCACCGGGGCATTTGGGGGACCCCTCCACTTT. Translating it yields CASTGAFGGPLHF.

The rearrangement joins TRBV13 to TRBJ1-1, with D hard to call. The CDR3 runs 11 residues. Trimming shortened V by 6 bases and J by 4 bases, and 6 bases separated the two germline ends. The V gene's germline CDR1 is PRHDT and CDR2 FYEKMQ (reference sequence). The CDR3 loop reads CASSSSTEAFF. In nucleotides, the CDR3 is TGTGCCAGCAGTTCCAGCACTGAAGCTTTCTTT.